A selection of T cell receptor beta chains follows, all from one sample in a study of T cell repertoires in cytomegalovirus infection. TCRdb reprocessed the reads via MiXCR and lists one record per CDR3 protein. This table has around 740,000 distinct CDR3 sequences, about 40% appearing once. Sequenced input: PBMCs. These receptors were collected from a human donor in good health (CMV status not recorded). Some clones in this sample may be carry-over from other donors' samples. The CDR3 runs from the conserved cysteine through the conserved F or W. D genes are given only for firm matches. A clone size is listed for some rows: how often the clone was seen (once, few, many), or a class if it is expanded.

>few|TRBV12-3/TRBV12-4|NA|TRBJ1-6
CASSLAPKSGTPRPTANYNSPLHF
TGTGCCAGCAGCCTTGCACCCAAGTCGGGTACCCCGAGGCCGACCGCCAACTATAATTCACCCCTCCACTTT
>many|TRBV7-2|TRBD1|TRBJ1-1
CASSPDRKRAFF
TGTGCCAGCAGCCCGGACAGGAAACGGGCTTTCTTT
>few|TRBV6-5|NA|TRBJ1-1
CASSYGVSPRVNTEAFF
TGTGCCAGCAGTTACGGGGTGAGTCCCCGGGTGAACACTGAAGCTTTCTTT
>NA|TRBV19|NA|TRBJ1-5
CASSIDPPVGRLRNQPQHF
TGTGCCAGTAGTATAGATCCTCCCGTTGGGCGGCTCCGTAATCAGCCCCAGCATTTT
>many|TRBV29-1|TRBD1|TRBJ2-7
CSVLQGAGYEQYF
TGCAGCGTGTTACAGGGGGCGGGCTACGAGCAGTACTTC
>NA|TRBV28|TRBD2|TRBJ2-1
CASKSGVDNEQFF
TGTGCCAGCAAAAGCGGGGTAGACAATGAGCAGTTCTTC
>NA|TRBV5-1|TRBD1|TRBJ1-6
CASSLWEGGGSSYNSPLHF
TGCGCCAGCAGCTTGTGGGAAGGGGGCGGAAGCTCCTATAATTCACCCCTCCACTTT
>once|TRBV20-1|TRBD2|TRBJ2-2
CSARGAGVRGTGELFF
TGCAGTGCCAGAGGGGCGGGAGTACGGGGCACCGGGGAGCTGTTTTTT
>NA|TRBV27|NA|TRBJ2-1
CASSLDTFTSYNEQFF
TGTGCCAGCAGTCTGGACACCTTCACCTCCTACAATGAGCAGTTCTTC
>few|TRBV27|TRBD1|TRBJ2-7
CASSLSVTGAHEQYF
TGTGCCAGCAGTTTATCTGTTACAGGGGCGCACGAGCAGTACTTC
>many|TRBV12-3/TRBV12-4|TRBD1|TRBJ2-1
CASSSGQGEFF
TGTGCCAGCAGCTCGGGACAGGGGGAGTTCTTC
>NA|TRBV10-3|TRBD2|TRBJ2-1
CAISDPLAGVKHNEQFF
TGTGCCATCAGTGACCCTCTAGCGGGAGTTAAGCACAATGAGCAGTTCTTC
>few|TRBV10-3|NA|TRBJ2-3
CAIIKRDRDQDTQYF
TGTGCCATCATTAAACGCGACCGGGACCAAGATACGCAGTATTTT
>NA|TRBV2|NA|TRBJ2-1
CASSGSSGDEQFF
TGTGCCAGCAGTGGCTCTTCAGGGGATGAGCAGTTCTTC
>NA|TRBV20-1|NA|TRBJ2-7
CSAPTILRGAEYEQYF
TGCAGTGCTCCCACCATTCTACGGGGCGCAGAATACGAGCAGTACTTC
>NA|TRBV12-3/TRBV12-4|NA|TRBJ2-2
CASNTGGQWNTGELFF
TGTGCCAGCAATACGGGAGGACAGTGGAACACCGGGGAGCTGTTTTTT
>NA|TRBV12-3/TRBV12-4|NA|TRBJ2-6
CASSGWGANVLTF
TGTGCCAGCAGTGGGTGGGGGGCCAACGTCCTGACTTTC
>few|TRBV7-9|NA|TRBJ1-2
CASSLHGQKNGYTF
TGTGCCAGCAGCTTACACGGTCAGAAAAATGGCTACACCTTC
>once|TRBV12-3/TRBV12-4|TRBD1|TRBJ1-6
CASTLTGGNSPLHF
TGTGCCAGCACCCTAACAGGGGGCAACTCACCCCTCCACTTT
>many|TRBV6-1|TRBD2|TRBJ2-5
CASNRGTTLGETQYF
TGTGCCAGCAATCGGGGGACTACCCTCGGGGAGACCCAGTACTTC
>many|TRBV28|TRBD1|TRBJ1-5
CASSLLDRGRQPQHF
TGTGCCAGCAGTTTATTAGACAGGGGGAGACAGCCCCAGCATTTT
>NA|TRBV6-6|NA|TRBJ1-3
CASSGLRFHGNTIYF
TGTGCCAGCAGTGGGCTGAGGTTTCATGGAAACACCATATATTTT
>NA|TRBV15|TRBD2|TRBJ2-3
CATSGLAGTLNTQYF
TGTGCCACCAGCGGCCTAGCGGGAACTCTTAATACGCAGTATTTT
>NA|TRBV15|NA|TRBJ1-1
CATSRDYEGLNTEAFF
TGTGCCACCAGCAGAGATTATGAGGGTCTGAACACTGAAGCTTTCTTT
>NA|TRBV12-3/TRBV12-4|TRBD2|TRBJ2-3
CASSPHTSGGPPTQYF
TGTGCCAGCAGTCCGCACACTAGCGGGGGCCCCCCTACGCAGTATTTT
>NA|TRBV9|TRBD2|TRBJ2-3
CASSVPTAGNTQYF
TGTGCCAGCAGCGTACCCACAGCGGGAAATACGCAGTATTTT
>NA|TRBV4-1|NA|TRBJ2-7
CASSPGLQLLYEQYF
TGCGCCAGCAGCCCCGGACTGCAACTCCTCTACGAGCAGTACTTC
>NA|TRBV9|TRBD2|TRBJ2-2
CASSPPGGQHGELFF
TGTGCCAGCAGCCCCCCGGGAGGGCAGCACGGGGAGCTGTTTTTT
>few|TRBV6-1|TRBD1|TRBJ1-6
CASSEQTGGNSPLHF
TGTGCCAGCAGTGAGCAGACAGGGGGCAATTCACCCCTCCACTTT
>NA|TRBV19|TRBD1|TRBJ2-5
CASSQQVTGSGETQYF
TGTGCCAGTAGTCAACAAGTGACAGGGTCGGGCGAGACCCAGTACTTC
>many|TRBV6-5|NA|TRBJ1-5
CASSFGRGQPQHF
TGTGCCAGCAGTTTCGGGCGGGGGCAGCCCCAGCATTTT
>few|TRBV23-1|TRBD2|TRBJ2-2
CASSQGTSGGQNTGELFF
TGCGCCAGCAGTCAAGGGACTAGCGGGGGGCAGAACACCGGGGAGCTGTTTTTT
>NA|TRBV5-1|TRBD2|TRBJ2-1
CASRPELLAGAYNEQFF
TGCGCCAGCAGACCCGAGCTTCTAGCGGGGGCCTACAATGAGCAGTTCTTC
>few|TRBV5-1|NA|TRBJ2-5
CASSPTLETQYF
TGCGCCAGCAGCCCTACCCTGGAGACCCAGTACTTC
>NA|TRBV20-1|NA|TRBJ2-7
CSAKDEQLYEQYF
TGCAGTGCTAAAGACGAACAGCTTTACGAGCAGTACTTC
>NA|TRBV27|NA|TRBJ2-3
CASSRATKSTDTQYF
TGTGCCAGCAGTCGGGCAACTAAGAGCACAGATACGCAGTATTTT
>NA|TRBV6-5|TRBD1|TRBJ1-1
CASSSRGLANTEAFF
TGTGCCAGCAGTTCCAGGGGGCTAGCGAACACTGAAGCTTTCTTT
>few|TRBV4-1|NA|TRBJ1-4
CASSQRPDFSEKLFF
TGCGCCAGCAGCCAACGGCCCGATTTCAGTGAAAAACTGTTTTTT
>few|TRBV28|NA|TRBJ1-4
CASSGRTVNEKLFF
TGTGCCAGCAGTGGAAGGACGGTGAATGAAAAACTGTTTTTT
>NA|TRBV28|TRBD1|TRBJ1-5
CASRTRDRGQPQHF
TGTGCCAGCAGAACGAGGGACAGGGGTCAGCCCCAGCATTTT
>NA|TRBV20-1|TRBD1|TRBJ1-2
CSASVGQHNYGYTF
TGCAGTGCTAGTGTGGGACAGCATAACTATGGCTACACCTTC
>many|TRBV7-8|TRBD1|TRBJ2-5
CASSYTLPGTGTQETQYF
TGTGCCAGCAGCTACACTTTACCCGGGACAGGGACACAAGAGACCCAGTACTTC
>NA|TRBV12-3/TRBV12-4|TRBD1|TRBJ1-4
CASSSRPGTGYKEKLFF
TGTGCCAGCAGTTCCCGTCCCGGGACAGGGTATAAGGAAAAACTGTTTTTT
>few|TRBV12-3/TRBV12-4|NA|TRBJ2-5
CASSLKVVGETQYF
TGTGCCAGCAGTTTAAAAGTCGTGGGAGAGACCCAGTACTTC
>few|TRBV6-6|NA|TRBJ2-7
CASSSAQGYEQYF
TGTGCCAGCAGTTCCGCACAGGGCTACGAGCAGTACTTC
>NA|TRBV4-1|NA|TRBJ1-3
CASSPTEGRRRSGNTIYF
TGCGCCAGCAGCCCCACGGAAGGACGTAGGAGGTCTGGAAACACCATATATTTT
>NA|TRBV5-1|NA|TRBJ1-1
CASKFVVNTEAFF
TGCGCCAGCAAATTTGTGGTGAACACTGAAGCTTTCTTT
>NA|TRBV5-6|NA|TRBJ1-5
CASSLRQPHQPQHF
TGTGCCAGCAGCTTGAGACAGCCCCATCAGCCCCAGCATTTT
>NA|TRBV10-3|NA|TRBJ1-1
CAISGRNTEAFF
TGTGCCATCAGTGGCCGGAACACTGAAGCTTTCTTT
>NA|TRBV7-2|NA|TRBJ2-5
CASSLRTGGDETQYF
TGTGCCAGCAGCCTCCGGACAGGCGGGGACGAGACCCAGTACTTC
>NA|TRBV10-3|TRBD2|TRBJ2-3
CAISVHPSPSGATDTQYF
TGTGCCATCAGTGTTCATCCGTCCCCTAGCGGGGCCACAGATACGCAGTATTTT
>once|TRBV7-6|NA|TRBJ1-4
CASSLGIQGGTATNEKLFF
TGTGCCAGCAGCTTAGGGATACAGGGAGGGACGGCAACTAATGAAAAACTGTTTTTT
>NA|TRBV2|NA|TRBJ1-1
CASSPDSYSNTEAFF
TGTGCCAGCAGTCCGGACAGCTATTCGAACACTGAAGCTTTCTTT
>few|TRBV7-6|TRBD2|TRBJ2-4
CASSPLAGGAIQYF
TGTGCTAGCAGCCCCCTAGCGGGAGGGGCCATTCAGTACTTC
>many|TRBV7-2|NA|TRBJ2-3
CASSLARLLLFSTDTQYF
TGTGCCAGCAGCTTAGCGCGACTCCTACTTTTCAGCACAGATACGCAGTATTTT
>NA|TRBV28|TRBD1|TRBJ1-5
CASSFMDRGDDQPQHF
TGTGCCAGCAGTTTTATGGACAGGGGGGACGATCAGCCCCAGCATTTT
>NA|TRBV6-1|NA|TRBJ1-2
CASSEGGGDGYTF
TGTGCCAGCAGTGAAGGGGGGGGGGATGGCTACACCTTC
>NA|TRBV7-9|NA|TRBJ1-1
CASSLLASGEAFF
TGTGCCAGCAGCTTATTGGCGTCCGGAGAAGCTTTCTTT
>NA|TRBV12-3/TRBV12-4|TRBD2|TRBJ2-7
CASSLLSGGPYEQYF
TGTGCCAGCAGTTTACTGTCGGGAGGCCCTTACGAGCAGTACTTC
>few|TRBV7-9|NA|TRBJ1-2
CASSYDKYGYTF
TGTGCCAGCAGCTATGACAAGTATGGCTACACCTTC